This is a list of T cell receptor beta chains from one sample in a study of identical twins. MiXCR, applied by TCRdb to the 5' RACE reads, yields one record per CDR3 protein. The sample yields just under 550,000 distinct CDR3 sequences, roughly 15% seen once. Another study also made use of these data, one on yellow fever vaccine responses in identical twins.

Input material: CD4+ T cells sorted from blood. Every receptor here comes from a woman in her late teens or twenties in good health. The CDR3 runs from the conserved cysteine through the conserved F or W. A D gene is named only where the DNA matches it firmly. The size field is filled for only some rows; it gives once, few, many or a size class.

length	V	J	size	D	DNA	CDR3
16	TRBV7-8	TRBJ2-2	.	TRBD2	TGTGCCAGCAGCTTAGAAGCGGGGCGGAACGCCGGGGAGCTGTTTTTT	CASSLEAGRNAGELFF
13	TRBV6-6	TRBJ2-5	many	.	TGTGCCAGCAGTTACAGGGACCAAGAGACCCAGTACTTC	CASSYRDQETQYF
17	TRBV20-1	TRBJ2-3	.	TRBD2	TGCAGTGCGCCACCCGAGACTAGCGGGAGATCGGGTGATACGCAGTATTTT	CSAPPETSGRSGDTQYF
13	TRBV7-9	TRBJ2-1	.	TRBD2	TGTGCCAGCGGAATACGCGGGGGCAATGAGCAGTTCTTC	CASGIRGGNEQFF
14	TRBV7-8	TRBJ1-2	.	.	TGTGCCAGCAGCTTAGCGCGTGAGGAAAATGGCTACACCTTC	CASSLAREENGYTF
15	TRBV11-2	TRBJ2-1	few	TRBD2	TGTGCCAGCCGGGGACTAGCGGGCTCCTACAATGAGCAGTTCTTC	CASRGLAGSYNEQFF
14	TRBV5-1	TRBJ2-1	.	TRBD1	TGCGCCAGCAGTCCCTCGACAGGGGACAATGAGCAGTTCTTC	CASSPSTGDNEQFF
12	TRBV6-6	TRBJ1-6	.	.	TGTGCCAGCAGTTATTCCAATTCACCCCTCCACTTT	CASSYSNSPLHF
15	TRBV14	TRBJ2-7	few	TRBD1	TGTGCCAGCAGCCAGCAAAGGGGACAGAACTACGAGCAGTACTTC	CASSQQRGQNYEQYF
13	TRBV27	TRBJ2-1	once	.	TGTGCCAGCCACCATCAGGGGAACAATGAGCAGTTCTTC	CASHHQGNNEQFF
15	TRBV28	TRBJ2-1	.	.	TGTGCCACCTCGGGCCGGGACTTTCGATACAATGAGCAGTTCTTC	CATSGRDFRYNEQFF
15	TRBV3-1	TRBJ2-1	few	TRBD2	TGTGCCAGCTTTAGCGGGCCGAGCTCCTACAATGAGCAGTTCTTC	CASFSGPSSYNEQFF
14	TRBV28	TRBJ2-1	few	.	TGTGCCAGCAGACCGGGCCCAAACTACAATGAGCAGTTCTTC	CASRPGPNYNEQFF